Below, 17 T cell receptor beta chains from the same sample are listed, as sequenced in a study of shared clonotypes between healthy human individuals. Clones were read by immunoSEQ multiplex PCR, and TCRdb kept only the in-frame ones, dropping some. The repertoire has approximately 980,000 clones, approximately 80% of them found once; the top ten carry approximately 1.5%. The sequencing input was memory CD4+ T cells sorted from blood. The subset here: CD45RA-negative fraction. The source is a young man in good health.

The rearrangement links TRBV6-1 to TRBJ1-1, with D possibly matching TRBD1 (5 bases). The V gene lost 6 bases and the J gene lost 11 bases, with 7 bases spanning the gap. Germline assignment: CDR1 MNHNS and CDR2 SASEGT. The CDR3 consists of 9 residues. The DNA for the CDR3 is TGTGCCAGCAGGGAGGGGGCTTTCTTT. It specifies CASREGAFF.

This chain uses TRBV2 with TRBJ2-7; a possible D gene is TRBD2 (6 bases). Trimming took off 3 bases at V and 4 bases at J, with 7 bases between the two ends. Germline assignment: CDR1 SNHLY and CDR2 FYNNEI. This CDR3 has 12 amino acids. The CDR3, as DNA: TGTGCCAGCAGTGAGCGGGGTTACGAGCAGTACTTC. This gives the protein CASSERGYEQYF.

The gene calls are TRBV7-6 and TRBJ2-2; 9 bases are shared with TRBD1. This CDR3 is built from 17 residues. Germline CDR1 is SGHVS and CDR2 is FNYEAQ. The ends lost 0 bases at V and 4 bases at J; junction bases unmatched: 6. CDR3 sequence reads: CASSLAGTGFGTGELFF. DNA of the CDR3: TGTGCCAGCAGCTTAGCCGGGACAGGGTTTGGCACCGGGGAGCTGTTTTTT.

This chain connects TRBV2 to TRBJ2-7; 7 bases are a match to TRBD1. This CDR3 region has 15 residues. V shed 1 base, J shed 3 bases, and the junction held 6 bases outside the gene matches. Germline lookup yields CDR1 SNHLY and CDR2 FYNNEI. Here the CDR3 reads CASSEGQGGVYEQYF. Here the CDR3 DNA reads TGTGCCAGCAGTGAAGGACAGGGTGGGGTCTACGAGCAGTACTTC.

The V gene is TRBV28, the J gene TRBJ1-5; D may be TRBD1 (5 bases). Germline values: CDR1 MDHEN, CDR2 SYDVKM. Between the trimmed V and J ends, which lost 4 bases and 1 base, there was a span of 11 bases. This CDR3 region has 15 residues. The CDR3: CASSSSGGSNQPQHF. DNA of the CDR3: TGTGCCAGCAGTTCTTCTGGGGGGAGCAATCAGCCCCAGCATTTT.

This chain uses TRBV30 with TRBJ2-4; 8 nucleotides align to TRBD1. Germline lookup yields CDR1 GTSNPN and CDR2 SVGIG (reference sequence). The V segment lost 5 bases and the J segment 8 bases; nucleotides outside the gene matches: 17. The CDR3 extends over 16 amino acids. The chain's CDR3 is CAWGDRGHFRRDIQYF. The CDR3 coding sequence is TGTGCCTGGGGAGACAGGGGCCACTTCCGTCGGGACATTCAGTACTTC.

CDR3 residues: CASSSTSGGGLYGYTF. CDR3 bases: TGTGCCAGCAGCTCCACCTCAGGGGGAGGGTTATATGGCTACACCTTC. V is TRBV7-9 and J is TRBJ1-2; 7 bases line up with TRBD1. The CDR3 has 16 amino acids. Per the germline V gene, CDR1 is SEHNR and CDR2 is FQNEAQ (reference sequence). Unmatched junction bases numbered 13, after V lost 4 bases and J lost 5 bases.

This clone was seen ten or more times. The rearrangement links TRBV30 to TRBJ1-1; D call uncertain. Germline CDR1 and CDR2: GTSNPN and SVGIG (reference sequence). Trimming stripped 4 bases from V and 0 bases from J, with 9 bases between. This CDR3 is built from 13 residues. CDR3 amino acids: CAWKLDLNTEAFF. In DNA, the CDR3 is TGTGCCTGGAAACTGGACTTGAACACTGAAGCTTTCTTT.

The rearrangement links TRBV5-6 to TRBJ2-6; the D is unclear. This CDR3 is 15 amino acids long. V was clipped by 4 bases and J by 4 bases, with 12 bases between them. The germline V gene has CDR1 SGHDT and CDR2 YYEEEE. The CDR3 loop is CASSPVFDGANVLTF. In DNA, the CDR3 is TGTGCCAGCAGCCCCGTATTCGACGGGGCCAACGTCCTGACTTTC.

V gene TRBV19 combines with J gene TRBJ1-1, with no clear D. The V end lost 4 bases, the J end lost 7 bases, and 13 bases lay between the germline ends. There are 13 residues in the CDR3. The germline CDR1 and CDR2 sequences are LNHDA and SQIVND (reference sequence). Here the CDR3 DNA reads TGTGCCAGTAGTAAGATTTCAGTATTTGAAGCTTTCTTT. Residues: CASSKISVFEAFF.

This chain uses TRBV30 with TRBJ2-5, with D possibly TRBD1 on 7 matching bases. V lost 3 bases, J lost 5 bases, and 10 bases lay in between. The CDR3 sequence is 12 residues long. Germline CDR1 GTSNPN, CDR2 SVGIG (reference sequence). CDR3 amino acids: CAWRAGGETQYF. In DNA, the CDR3 is TGTGCCTGGAGAGCAGGGGGGGAGACCCAGTACTTC.

The gene calls are TRBV5-1 and TRBJ2-1; D is possibly TRBD2 (6 bases). The CDR3 totals 16 residues. The germline gives CDR1 SGHRS, CDR2 YFSETQ. Trimming left V 4 bases short and J 8 bases short, with 22 bases between. The CDR3 sequence is CASSPGGRTFNDEQFF. CDR3 sequence (DNA): TGCGCCAGCAGCCCTGGGGGGAGAACTTTTAACGATGAGCAGTTCTTC.

The chain uses TRBV5-4 and TRBJ1-2; D uncertain. Germline V gene sequence: CDR1 SGHNT, CDR2 YYREEE (reference sequence). V lost 0 bases to trimming and J lost 3 bases, with 12 bases between them. This CDR3 has 15 residues. As DNA, the CDR3 is TGTGCCAGCAGCTTGGGCGGGCCGGGATACTATGGCTACACCTTC. As protein: CASSLGGPGYYGYTF.

This chain uses TRBV14 with TRBJ2-5; D is undetermined. The CDR3 has 12 amino acids. Germline assignment: CDR1 SGHDN and CDR2 FVKESK. V shed 0 bases and J shed 6 bases, with 5 bases lying between them. CDR3 bases: TGTGCCAGCAGCCAAGATTTCCAGACCCAGTACTTC. It is translated as CASSQDFQTQYF.

The chain couples TRBV18 to TRBJ1-2, with D possibly being TRBD1 (6 bases). The CDR3 has 14 residues. Trimming stripped 5 bases from V and 8 bases from J, with 18 bases between. Germline-derived CDR1 and CDR2 are KGHSH and LQKENI. The CDR3 sequence: CASSTGQTQRGYTF. CDR3 sequence (DNA): TGTGCCAGCTCAACAGGACAGACCCAAAGGGGCTACACCTTC.

CDR3 amino acids: CASGMRGSMNTEAFF. The CDR3 coding sequence is TGTGCCAGCGGAATGAGGGGAAGCATGAACACTGAAGCTTTCTTT. The chain carries TRBV7-2 and TRBJ1-1, with a tentative D call TRBD1 (5 bases). Germline CDR1 SGHTA, CDR2 FQGNSA. CDR3 length equals 15 residues. Trimming left V 8 bases short and J 0 bases short, with 16 bases between.

The chain links TRBV2 to TRBJ2-1; a possible D gene is TRBD1 (6 bases). Germline loops: CDR1 SNHLY, CDR2 FYNNEI. CDR3 length: 13 amino acids. V was trimmed by 7 bases and J by 5 bases, leaving 12 bases between them. This CDR3 reads CASIRDINNEQFF. The DNA for the CDR3 is TGTGCCAGCATTCGGGACATAAACAATGAGCAGTTCTTC.